This TCR beta chain was recovered during a study of T cells expressing NK-cell markers. This CDR3 is 13 amino acids long. Germline V gives CDR1 DFQATT, CDR2 SNEGSKA (reference sequence). Study results and caveats: Whether expanded NKG2C+ T cell clones were HCMV specific stayed uncertain. For a few donors, these clonotypes were likewise the leading ones in the CD3+CD56-NKG2C+ fraction.

TCRdb processed the 5' RACE reads again and assigns one entry to each CDR3 protein, with no DNA. This table lists 140,000 or so distinct CDR3 sequences. With regard to this clonotype: Antigen specificity is unknown.

The sample was blood T cells: a sorted CD56 or NKG2C T cell subset, CD4+ or CD8+ T cells, or bulk PBMC T cells (not recorded which). The rearrangement joins TRBV20-1 to TRBJ1-4. The origin of this receptor is a man younger than 30 in good health. CDR3 region: CSAEGPFSEKLFF.